This T cell receptor beta chain was sequenced in a study of shared clonotypes between healthy human individuals. Study at large: Per donor, three plates held CD4 naive cells, three held CD4 memory, two held CD8 naive and one held CD8 memory.

Generated by immunoSEQ multiplex PCR, the TCRdb table keeps only in-frame clones and is missing some. The sample has about 2.1 million clones; approximately 94% are singletons. The CDR3 has 16 residues. The J segment lost 2 bases and the V segment lost 5 bases, leaving 6 bases of the junction unmatched. Germline CDR1 reads LNHNV; CDR2 reads YYDKDF (reference sequence). Study-wide results and caveats: Generation probability values for non-shared clonotypes were lower than those for clonotypes shared by all four donors.

Terminally differentiated effector memory CD45RA+ cells were excluded from the naive CD8 cells, which were CD45RO-negative and positively selected for CCR7. The sample holds one count of this clone. What it recognizes is unknown. The sequencing input was naive CD8+ T cells from PBMCs. V and J are TRBV15 and TRBJ2-5, with TRBD2 identical over 12 bases. This TCR was sampled from a man aged 18-30 years in good health. Some clones in this sample may be carry-over from other donors' samples. CDR3 nucleotides: TGTGCCACCAGCCCCCGGACTAGCGGGACACAAGAGACCCAGTACTTC. Protein sequence: CATSPRTSGTQETQYF.